Below, 26 T cell receptor beta chains from the same sample are listed, as sequenced in a study of cytomegalovirus exposure and HLA in healthy donors. PCR amplification relied on 60 Vbeta primers (plus 13 Jbeta primers). Profiling relied on immunoSEQ multiplex PCR, and the TCRdb table lists in-frame clones only, not all of them. Here the sample spans 89,000 or so clones, under 85% being singletons. The source material was PBMCs. The receptors stem from a man aged 18 to 35 in good health and CMV-seropositive.

V and J are TRBV7-9 and TRBJ2-2; possible D gene TRBD2, 5 bases. From germline, CDR1 is SEHNR and CDR2 FQNEAQ (reference sequence). The CDR3 totals 16 residues. The V end lost 8 bases, the J end lost 1 base, and 17 bases lay between the germline ends. CDR3 in DNA: TGTGCCAGCCGTGGTGGGAGCAGTAGGAACACCGGGGAGCTGTTTTTT. Translating gives CASRGGSSRNTGELFF.

This clone was picked up one time. This sequence joins TRBV9 and TRBJ2-5; 7 bases align to TRBD2. CDR1 is SGDLS and CDR2 is YYNGEE in the germline V gene. This CDR3 is 16 amino acids long. Trimming cost V 4 bases and J 2 bases; bases outside gene matches: 11. In DNA, the CDR3 is TGTGCCAGCAGCACGTCCGGGGGGACCCTACAAGAGACCCAGTACTTC. The encoded protein is CASSTSGGTLQETQYF.

This clone was seen a few times. The chain combines TRBV11-2 with TRBJ2-1; TRBD1 agrees at 12 bases. After removal of 4 bases from V and 9 bases from J, the junction contained 7 bases not matched to a gene. The length of the CDR3 is 15 residues. CDR1 SGHAT and CDR2 FQNNGV come from the germline V gene. The CDR3 DNA follows: TGTGCCAGCAGCTCCGGGACAGGGGGCTTTGGTGAGCAGTTCTTC. It yields the protein CASSSGTGGFGEQFF.

This chain connects TRBV7-6 to TRBJ2-5; 8 bases fit TRBD2. J was trimmed by 2 bases and V by 3 bases; bases with no gene match: 8. There are 16 residues in the CDR3. CDR1 is SGHVS and CDR2 is FNYEAQ in the germline V gene. The CDR3 spells CASSFIRGGNQETQYF. CDR3 coding DNA: TGTGCCAGCAGCTTTATCCGGGGGGGAAATCAAGAGACCCAGTACTTC. The entire variable domain, with the rest obtained from reference TRBV7-6 and TRBJ2-5, is as follows: GAGVSQSPRYKVTKRGQDVALRCDPISGHVSLYWYRQALGQGPEFLTYFNYEAQQDKSGLPNDRFSAERPEGSISTLTIQRTEQRDSAMYRCASSFIRGGNQETQYFGPGTRLLVL.

V gene TRBV10-2 combines with J gene TRBJ2-3; D perhaps matches TRBD2 (6 bases). The CDR3 runs 15 residues. V lost 2 bases and J lost 5, with 14 bases in between. CDR1 is WSHSY, CDR2 SAAADI, per germline. The CDR3 DNA sequence: TGCGCCAGCAGTGAGATAAGCGGGCCCCAAGATACGCAGTATTTT. This codes for CASSEISGPQDTQYF.

In its sample, this clone was seen a few times. The V gene is TRBV5-1, the J gene TRBJ2-6, with TRBD2 matching 11 bases. The CDR3 spans 18 residues. V trimming: 0 bases; J trimming: 1 base; junction bases outside the gene matches: 3. Germline CDR1 reads SGHRS; CDR2 reads YFSETQ. The CDR3 DNA is TGCGCCAGCAGCTTGGGTACTAGCGGGGGTTCTGGGGCCAACGTCCTGACTTTC. Translation: CASSLGTSGGSGANVLTF.

The chain recombines TRBV4-1 with TRBJ2-3; the match to TRBD2 covers 8 bases. Per germline, CDR1 MGHRA and CDR2 YSYEKL. V was clipped by 4 bases and J by 2 bases; unmatched bases: 5. The CDR3 loop spans 15 amino acids. CDR3 region: CASSPERGPTDTQYF. The CDR3 DNA is TGCGCCAGCAGCCCGGAGCGGGGGCCCACAGATACGCAGTATTTT.

Written as DNA, the CDR3 is TGTGCCAGCAGTTATTCCTACAGGGTGGCGAACACTGAAGCTTTCTTT. It yields the protein CASSYSYRVANTEAFF. The V gene is TRBV6-5, the J gene TRBJ1-1; D is possibly TRBD1 (6 bases). V was clipped by 3 bases and J by 1 base, with 15 bases between them. Germline V gene sequence: CDR1 MNHEY, CDR2 SVGAGI. There are 16 residues in the CDR3.

The chain couples TRBV6-5 to TRBJ1-2; possible D gene TRBD1, 6 bases. The length of the CDR3 is 13 residues. The germline V gene has CDR1 MNHEY and CDR2 SVGAGI. V was trimmed by 5 bases and J by 7 bases, leaving 14 bases between them. The CDR3 nucleotides are TGTGCCAGCAGTCCCCGGGAAGGGGGTGGCTACACCTTC. Translation gives CASSPREGGGYTF.

The chain recombines TRBV5-1 with TRBJ2-3; TRBD2 aligns across 12 bases. V was clipped by 2 bases and J by 0 bases; unmatched bases: 10. Germline lookup yields CDR1 SGHRS and CDR2 YFSETQ. The CDR3 length is 19 residues. For the CDR3, the DNA is TGCGCCAGCAGCTTCCGCGCTAGCGGGGGGGCCGCTAGCACAGATACGCAGTATTTT. Amino acids: CASSFRASGGAASTDTQYF.

The rearrangement joins TRBV11-2 to TRBJ1-2; TRBD1 agrees at 10 bases. Germline V gene sequence: CDR1 SGHAT, CDR2 FQNNGV. The CDR3 has 17 amino acids. Trimming cost V 4 bases and J 3 bases; bases outside gene matches: 11. The CDR3 protein is CASSSVRTGGKYYGYTF. The CDR3 DNA sequence: TGTGCCAGCAGCTCAGTTCGGACAGGGGGGAAATACTATGGCTACACCTTC.

The rearrangement joins TRBV27 to TRBJ1-6; weak D call: TRBD1 (6 bases). V was cut by 0 bases and J by 7 bases, with 13 bases left in between. This CDR3 is built from 16 residues. Germline V gene lookup returns CDR1 MNHEY and CDR2 SMNVEV (reference sequence). CDR3 residues: CASSLSQGSLNSPLHF. Here the CDR3 DNA reads TGTGCCAGCAGTTTATCTCAGGGGAGTTTGAATTCACCCCTCCACTTT.

The CDR3 reads CASSLVPRDSPLHF. In DNA, the CDR3 is TGTGCCAGCAGCTTAGTACCGAGAGATTCACCCCTCCACTTT. V usage is TRBV7-8 and J usage is TRBJ1-6; D is ambiguous. Germline CDR1 SGHVS, CDR2 FQNEAQ. V was clipped by 1 base and J by 8 bases, with 9 bases between them. The CDR3 is 14 residues long.

The J gene is TRBJ2-7, the V gene TRBV10-3; 9 positions match TRBD2. This CDR3 region has 19 residues. CDR1 and CDR2 from the germline V gene are ENHRY and SYGVKD. The J segment lost 2 bases and the V segment lost 3 bases, leaving 17 bases of the junction unmatched. CDR3 DNA sequence: TGTGCCATCAGTGACTCCGAGGGGGTAGCGGGGGCCTCCGCCTACGAGCAGTACTTC. Its protein is CAISDSEGVAGASAYEQYF.

This clone was seen a single time. This chain connects TRBV5-1 to TRBJ2-3; 9 nucleotides align to TRBD1. This CDR3 is built from 17 residues. Trimming removed 0 bases from V and 1 base from J; junction bases left unmatched: 6. The germline V gene encodes CDR1 SGHRS and CDR2 YFSETQ. The CDR3 coding sequence is TGCGCCAGCAGCTTGGCTTGGACAGGGGATCGCACAGATACGCAGTATTTT. Encoded protein: CASSLAWTGDRTDTQYF.

As for this clone: One end of the junction does not line up with germline, which may come from a read error. The chain links TRBV7-9 to TRBJ1-2, with D unclear. Germline V gene sequence: CDR1 SEHNR, CDR2 FQNEAQ (reference sequence). CDR3 size: 12 residues. This CDR3 reads CSSSLDTRGYTF. The CDR3, as DNA: TGTTCCAGCAGCTTAGATACGAGGGGCTACACCTTC.

This clone has only a few counts. J is TRBJ1-5 and V is TRBV9; D unclear. The CDR3 extends over 15 amino acids. V lost 0 bases and J lost 1, with 8 bases in between. Germline-derived CDR1 and CDR2 are SGDLS and YYNGEE. As DNA, the CDR3 is TGTGCCAGCAGCGTAGACCTTAGAAGCAATCAGCCCCAGCATTTT. This encodes CASSVDLRSNQPQHF.

This chain connects TRBV28 to TRBJ1-1; TRBD1 is a possible D gene (6 bases). V was cut by 4 bases and J by 4 bases, with 13 bases left in between. CDR1 MDHEN and CDR2 SYDVKM come from the germline V gene. There are 14 residues in the CDR3. As DNA, the CDR3 is TGTGCCAGCAGTTCGATCCAGGGGTCCACTGAAGCTTTCTTT. This encodes CASSSIQGSTEAFF.

The V gene is TRBV4-1, the J gene TRBJ2-3, with D possibly being TRBD2 (6 bases). V dropped 4 bases and J dropped 6 bases, with 20 bases sitting between them. The CDR3 is 16 amino acids. CDR1 and CDR2 from the germline V gene are MGHRA and YSYEKL. The CDR3 sequence: CASSREVAGLTDTQYF. CDR3 bases: TGCGCCAGCAGCCGAGAGGTGGCGGGGCTGACTGATACGCAGTATTTT.

The rearrangement uses TRBV4-2 and TRBJ2-2; D is ambiguous. Trimming took off 4 bases at V and 2 bases at J, with 11 bases between the two ends. The CDR3 is 15 amino acids. In germline, CDR1 is LGHNA, CDR2 YNFKEQ. The CDR3 DNA sequence: TGTGCCAGCAGCCTGCTCCCCACAAACACCGGGGAGCTGTTTTTT. Protein product: CASSLLPTNTGELFF.

The chain couples TRBV5-6 to TRBJ1-4; 8 nucleotides agree with TRBD1. The ends lost 3 bases at V and 2 bases at J; junction bases unmatched: 6. Germline CDR1 SGHDT, CDR2 YYEEEE. The CDR3 contains 16 residues. The CDR3 region is CASSYQGAGTNEKLFF. The CDR3 bases are TGTGCCAGCAGCTACCAGGGGGCAGGGACTAATGAAAAACTGTTTTTT. Using reference TRBV5-6 and TRBJ1-4 for the parts outside the CDR3, the full variable domain is DAGVTQSPTHLIKTRGQQVTLRCSPKSGHDTVSWYQQALGQGPQFIFQYYEEEERQRGNFPDRFSGHQFPNYSSELNVNALLLGDSALYLCASSYQGAGTNEKLFFGSGTQLSVL.

V and J are TRBV30 and TRBJ2-7; D is unclear. The CDR3 is 13 amino acids. CDR1 is GTSNPN, CDR2 SVGIG, per germline (reference sequence). V dropped 2 bases and J dropped 3 bases, with 11 bases sitting between them. This CDR3 reads CAWSPDINYEQYF. Here the CDR3 DNA reads TGTGCCTGGAGTCCTGACATCAACTACGAGCAGTACTTC.

This clone was found a few times. V is TRBV7-9 and J is TRBJ1-2; 12 nucleotides agree with TRBD1. V was pared by 6 bases and J by 7 bases, with 9 bases of the junction left unmatched. This CDR3 has 15 residues. Looked up from germline, CDR1 is SEHNR and CDR2 is FQNEAQ (reference sequence). The CDR3 DNA reads as TGTGCCAGCAGAAACCCGGGACAGGGGGCGCGTGGCTACACCTTC. It specifies CASRNPGQGARGYTF.

This clone was recorded a few times. This chain links TRBV5-1 with TRBJ2-6; possibly TRBD1 for D (5 bases). Germline lookup yields CDR1 SGHRS and CDR2 YFSETQ. The CDR3 is 16 amino acids. Trimming stripped 6 bases from V and 2 bases from J, with 15 bases between. CDR3 loop: CASTTTRVAGANVLTF. The CDR3 DNA sequence: TGCGCCAGCACCACCACCAGGGTTGCTGGGGCCAACGTCCTGACTTTC.

A few counts support this clone. The chain links TRBV28 to TRBJ1-2; D is undetermined. Germline V gives CDR1 MDHEN, CDR2 SYDVKM. The ends were cut back, 7 bases at V and 0 bases at J, with 12 bases in the middle. CDR3 length: 14 residues. CDR3 amino acids: CASTSTSTNYGYTF. Here the CDR3 DNA reads TGTGCCAGCACTAGCACAAGCACTAACTATGGCTACACCTTC.

This clone was seen only a few times. This rearrangement joins TRBV7-9 to TRBJ1-2; no firm D call. CDR1 is SEHNR and CDR2 is FQNEAQ in the germline V gene (reference sequence). The ends were cut back, 5 bases at V and 8 bases at J, with 21 bases in the middle. The CDR3 covers 15 residues. CDR3 in amino acids: CASSDQSGNMGGYTF. Written as DNA, the CDR3 is TGTGCCAGCAGCGACCAATCGGGAAACATGGGAGGCTACACCTTC.